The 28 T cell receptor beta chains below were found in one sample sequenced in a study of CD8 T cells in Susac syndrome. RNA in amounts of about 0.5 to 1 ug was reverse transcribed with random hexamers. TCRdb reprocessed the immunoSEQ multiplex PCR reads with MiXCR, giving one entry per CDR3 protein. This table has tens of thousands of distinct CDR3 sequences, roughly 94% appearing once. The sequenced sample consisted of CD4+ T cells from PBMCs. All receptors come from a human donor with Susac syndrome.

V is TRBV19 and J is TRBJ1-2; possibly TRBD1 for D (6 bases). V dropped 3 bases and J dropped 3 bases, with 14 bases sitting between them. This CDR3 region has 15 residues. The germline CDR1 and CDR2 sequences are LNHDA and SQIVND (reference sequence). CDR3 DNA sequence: TGTGCCAGTAGTATCGAAGGCAGGGGAGACTATGGCTACACCTTC. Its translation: CASSIEGRGDYGYTF.

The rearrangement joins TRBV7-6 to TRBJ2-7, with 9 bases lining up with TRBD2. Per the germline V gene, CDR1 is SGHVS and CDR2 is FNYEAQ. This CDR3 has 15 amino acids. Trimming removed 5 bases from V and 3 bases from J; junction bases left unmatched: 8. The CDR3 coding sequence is TGTGCCAGCAGCAAAACCCTAGCGGGAAACTACGAGCAGTACTTC. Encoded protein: CASSKTLAGNYEQYF.

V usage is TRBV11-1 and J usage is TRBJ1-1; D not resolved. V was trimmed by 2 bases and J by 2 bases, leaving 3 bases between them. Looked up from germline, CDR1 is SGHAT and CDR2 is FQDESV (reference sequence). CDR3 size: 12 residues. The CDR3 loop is CASSLSNTEAFF. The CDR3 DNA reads TGTGCCAGCAGCTTATCAAACACTGAAGCTTTCTTT.

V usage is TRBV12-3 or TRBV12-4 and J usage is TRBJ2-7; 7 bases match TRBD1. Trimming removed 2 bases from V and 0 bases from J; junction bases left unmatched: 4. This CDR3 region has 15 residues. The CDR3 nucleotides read TGTGCCAGCAGTTTATTCGCAGGGGGCTCCTACGAGCAGTACTTC. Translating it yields CASSLFAGGSYEQYF.

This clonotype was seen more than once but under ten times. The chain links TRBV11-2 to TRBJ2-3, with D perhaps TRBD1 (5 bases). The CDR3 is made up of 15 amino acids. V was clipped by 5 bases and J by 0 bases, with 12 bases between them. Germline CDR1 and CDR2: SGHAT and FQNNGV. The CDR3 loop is CASSLAGRSTDTQYF. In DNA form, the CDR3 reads TGTGCCAGCAGCCTGGCAGGGCGAAGCACAGATACGCAGTATTTT.

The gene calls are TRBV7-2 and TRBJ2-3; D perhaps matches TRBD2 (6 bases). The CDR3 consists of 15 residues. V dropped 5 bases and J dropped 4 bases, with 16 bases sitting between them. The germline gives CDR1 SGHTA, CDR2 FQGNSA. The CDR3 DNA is TGTGCCAGCAGCCCTACTAGCCGGGAGTCAGATACGCAGTATTTT. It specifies CASSPTSRESDTQYF.

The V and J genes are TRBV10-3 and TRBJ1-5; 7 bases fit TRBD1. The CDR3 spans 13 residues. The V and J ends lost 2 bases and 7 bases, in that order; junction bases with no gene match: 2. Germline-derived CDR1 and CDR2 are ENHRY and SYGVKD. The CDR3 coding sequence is TGTGCCATCAGTGAGGACAGGGTGCAGCCCCAGCATTTT. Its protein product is CAISEDRVQPQHF.

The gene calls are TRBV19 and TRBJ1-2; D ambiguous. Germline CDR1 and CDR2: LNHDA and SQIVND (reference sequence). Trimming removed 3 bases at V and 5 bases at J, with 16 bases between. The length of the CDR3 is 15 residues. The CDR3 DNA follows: TGTGCCAGTAGTATGCCTGGGAGAGCCCAATATGGCTACACCTTC. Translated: CASSMPGRAQYGYTF.

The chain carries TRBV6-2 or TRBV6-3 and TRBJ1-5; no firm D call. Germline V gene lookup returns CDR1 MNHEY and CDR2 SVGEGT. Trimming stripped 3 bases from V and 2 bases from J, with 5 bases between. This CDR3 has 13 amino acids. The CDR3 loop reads CASSYGGNQPQHF. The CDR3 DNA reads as TGTGCCAGCAGTTATGGTGGCAATCAGCCCCAGCATTTT.

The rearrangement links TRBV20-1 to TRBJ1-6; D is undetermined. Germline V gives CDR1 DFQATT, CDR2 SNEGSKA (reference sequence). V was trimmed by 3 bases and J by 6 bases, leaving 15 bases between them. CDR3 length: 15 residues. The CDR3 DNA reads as TGCAGTGCTAGCAGCACCCTGAGTTTTAATTCACCCCTCCACTTT. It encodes CSASSTLSFNSPLHF.

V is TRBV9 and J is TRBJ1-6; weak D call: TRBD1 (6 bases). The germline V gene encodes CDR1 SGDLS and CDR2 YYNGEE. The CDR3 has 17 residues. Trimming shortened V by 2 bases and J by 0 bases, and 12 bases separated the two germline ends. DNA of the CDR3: TGTGCCAGCAGCGTGGGAGAACAGGGCTCCTATAATTCACCCCTCCACTTT. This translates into CASSVGEQGSYNSPLHF.

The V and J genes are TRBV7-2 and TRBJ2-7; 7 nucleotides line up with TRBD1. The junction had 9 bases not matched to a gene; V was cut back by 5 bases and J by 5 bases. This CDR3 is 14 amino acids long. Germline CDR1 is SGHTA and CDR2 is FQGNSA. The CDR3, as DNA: TGTGCCAGCAGCCCCGACAGGGTAGTCCACGAGCAGTACTTC. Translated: CASSPDRVVHEQYF.

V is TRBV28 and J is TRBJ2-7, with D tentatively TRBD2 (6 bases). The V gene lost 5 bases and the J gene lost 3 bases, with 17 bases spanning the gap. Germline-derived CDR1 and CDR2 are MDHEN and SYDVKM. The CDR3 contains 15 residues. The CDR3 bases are TGTGCCAGCAGTACCCTATCGGGACTCCTCTACGAGCAGTACTTC. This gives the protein CASSTLSGLLYEQYF.

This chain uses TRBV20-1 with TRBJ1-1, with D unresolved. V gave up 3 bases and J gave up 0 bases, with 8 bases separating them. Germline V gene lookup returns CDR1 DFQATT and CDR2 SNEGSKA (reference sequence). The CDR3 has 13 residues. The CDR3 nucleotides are TGCAGTGCTAGCCCGAACCTGAACACTGAAGCTTTCTTT. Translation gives CSASPNLNTEAFF.

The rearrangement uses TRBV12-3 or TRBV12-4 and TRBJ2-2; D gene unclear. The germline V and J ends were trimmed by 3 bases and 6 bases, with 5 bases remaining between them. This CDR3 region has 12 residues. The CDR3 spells CASSFASGELFF. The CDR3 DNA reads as TGTGCCAGCAGTTTCGCCTCCGGGGAGCTGTTTTTT.

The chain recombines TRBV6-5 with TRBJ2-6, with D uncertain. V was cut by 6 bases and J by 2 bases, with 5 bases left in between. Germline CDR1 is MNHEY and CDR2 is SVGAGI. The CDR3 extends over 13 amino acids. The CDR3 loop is CASRQAGANVLTF. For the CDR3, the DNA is TGTGCCAGCAGGCAGGCTGGGGCCAACGTCCTGACTTTC.

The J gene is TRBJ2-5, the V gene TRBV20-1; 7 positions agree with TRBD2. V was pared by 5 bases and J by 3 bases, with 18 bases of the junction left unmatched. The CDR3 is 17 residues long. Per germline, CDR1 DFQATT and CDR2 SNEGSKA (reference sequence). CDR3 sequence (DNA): TGCAGTGCTCGCCGCAGTTGGATAGCGGGTAATAAAGAGACCCAGTACTTC. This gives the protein CSARRSWIAGNKETQYF.

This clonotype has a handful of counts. The CDR3 sequence is CAWSRGADGYTF. The DNA for the CDR3 is TGTGCCTGGAGTAGGGGGGCGGATGGCTACACCTTC. The chain joins TRBV30 to TRBJ1-2; weak D call: TRBD1 (6 bases). This CDR3 spans 12 amino acids. The V and J ends lost 2 bases and 6 bases respectively, with 10 bases between them. Looked up from germline, CDR1 is GTSNPN and CDR2 is SVGIG (reference sequence).

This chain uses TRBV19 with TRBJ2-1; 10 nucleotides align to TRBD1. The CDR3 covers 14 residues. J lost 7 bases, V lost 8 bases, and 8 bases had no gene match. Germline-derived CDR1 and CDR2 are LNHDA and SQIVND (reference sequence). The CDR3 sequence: CASRRGQGNNEQFF. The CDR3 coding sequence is TGTGCCAGTCGGCGGGGACAGGGGAATAATGAGCAGTTCTTC.

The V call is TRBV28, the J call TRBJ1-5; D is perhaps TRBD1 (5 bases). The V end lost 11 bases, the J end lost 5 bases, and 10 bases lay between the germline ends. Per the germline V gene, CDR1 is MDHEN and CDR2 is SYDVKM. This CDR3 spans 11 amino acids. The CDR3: CAAGVHQPQHF. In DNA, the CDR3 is TGTGCCGCGGGGGTGCATCAGCCCCAGCATTTT. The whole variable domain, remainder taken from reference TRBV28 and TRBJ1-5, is DVKVTQSSRYLVKRTGEKVFLECVQDMDHENMFWYRQDPGLGLRLIYFSYDVKMKEKGDIPEGYSVSREKKERFSLILESASTNQTSMYLCAAGVHQPQHFGDGTRLSIL.

CDR3 DNA sequence: TGTGCCAGCAGCGGCCGGGACATAAGCACCTACGAGCAGTACTTC. It encodes CASSGRDISTYEQYF. This chain joins TRBV7-8 and TRBJ2-7, with D perhaps matching TRBD1 (6 bases). Germline CDR1 SGHVS, CDR2 FQNEAQ. V was clipped by 5 bases and J by 2 bases, with 16 bases between them. The CDR3 runs 15 residues.

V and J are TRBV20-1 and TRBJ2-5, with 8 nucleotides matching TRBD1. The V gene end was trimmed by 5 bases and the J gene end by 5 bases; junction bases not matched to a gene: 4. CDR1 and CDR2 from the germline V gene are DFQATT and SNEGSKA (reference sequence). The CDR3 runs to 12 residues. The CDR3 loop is CSASTGDETQYF. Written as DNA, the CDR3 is TGCAGTGCTTCGACAGGGGATGAGACCCAGTACTTC.

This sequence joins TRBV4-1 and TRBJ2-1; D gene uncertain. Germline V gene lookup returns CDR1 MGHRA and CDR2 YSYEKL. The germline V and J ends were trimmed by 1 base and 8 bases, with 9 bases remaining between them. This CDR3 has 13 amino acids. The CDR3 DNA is TGCGCCAGCAGCCAAGGGCTCCTCGATGAGCAGTTCTTC. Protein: CASSQGLLDEQFF.

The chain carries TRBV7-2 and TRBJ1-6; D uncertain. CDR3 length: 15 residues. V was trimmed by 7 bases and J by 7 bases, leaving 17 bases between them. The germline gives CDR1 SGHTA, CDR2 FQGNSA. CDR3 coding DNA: TGTGCCAGCACCCCCCGAGGACTGTTCAATTCACCCCTCCACTTT. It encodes CASTPRGLFNSPLHF. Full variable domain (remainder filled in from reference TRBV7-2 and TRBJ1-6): GAGVSQSPSNKVTEKGKDVELRCDPISGHTALYWYRQSLGQGLEFLIYFQGNSAPDKSGLPSDRFSAERTGGSVSTLTIQRTQQEDSAVYLCASTPRGLFNSPLHFGNGTRLTVT.

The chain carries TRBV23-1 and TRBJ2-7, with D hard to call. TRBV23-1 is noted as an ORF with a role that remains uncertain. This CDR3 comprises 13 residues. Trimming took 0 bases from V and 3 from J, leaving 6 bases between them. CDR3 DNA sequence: TGCGCCAGCAGTCAATCGCCCGTCTACGAGCAGTACTTC. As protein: CASSQSPVYEQYF.

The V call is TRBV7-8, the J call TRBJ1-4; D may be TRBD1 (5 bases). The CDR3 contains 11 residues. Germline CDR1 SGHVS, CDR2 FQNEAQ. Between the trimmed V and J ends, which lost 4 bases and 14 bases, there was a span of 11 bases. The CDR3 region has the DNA TGTGCCAGCAGCTCAGGGACGCATCTGTTTTTT. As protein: CASSSGTHLFF.

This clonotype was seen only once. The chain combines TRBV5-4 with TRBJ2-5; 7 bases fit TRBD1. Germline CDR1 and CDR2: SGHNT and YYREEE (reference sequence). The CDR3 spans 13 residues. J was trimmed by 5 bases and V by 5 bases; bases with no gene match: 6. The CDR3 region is CASRFRGYETQYF. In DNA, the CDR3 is TGTGCCAGCAGGTTCAGGGGGTATGAGACCCAGTACTTC.

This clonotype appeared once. The CDR3, as DNA: TGTGCCAGCAGCTCACCCTCTGACAGTGGAAACACCATATATTTT. As protein: CASSSPSDSGNTIYF. V is TRBV11-3 and J is TRBJ1-3; the D gene is possibly TRBD1 (5 bases). Germline assignment: CDR1 SGHNT and CDR2 YENEEA. Trimming pared 4 bases from V and 3 bases from J, leaving 13 bases between. The CDR3 runs to 15 residues.